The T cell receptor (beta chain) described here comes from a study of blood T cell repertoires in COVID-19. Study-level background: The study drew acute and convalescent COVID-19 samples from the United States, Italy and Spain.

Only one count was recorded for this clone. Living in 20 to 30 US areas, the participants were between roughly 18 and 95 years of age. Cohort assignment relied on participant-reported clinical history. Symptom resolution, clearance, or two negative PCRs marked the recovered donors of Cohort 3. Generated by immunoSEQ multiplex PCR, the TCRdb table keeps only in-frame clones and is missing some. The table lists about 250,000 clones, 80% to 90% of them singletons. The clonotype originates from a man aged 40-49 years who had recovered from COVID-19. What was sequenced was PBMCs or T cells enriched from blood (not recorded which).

The DNA of the CDR3 is TGTGCCAGCAGCGTCGCTGGGCCAGAGACCCAGTACTTC. This encodes CASSVAGPETQYF. The rearrangement uses TRBV5-6 and TRBJ2-5; D is undetermined. The CDR3 sequence is 13 residues long. CDR1 and CDR2 (germline): SGHDT, YYEEEE. V lost 4 bases, J lost 4 bases, and 11 bases lay in between. Complete variable domain (other parts from reference TRBV5-6 and TRBJ2-5): DAGVTQSPTHLIKTRGQQVTLRCSPKSGHDTVSWYQQALGQGPQFIFQYYEEEERQRGNFPDRFSGHQFPNYSSELNVNALLLGDSALYLCASSVAGPETQYFGPGTRLLVL.